This paragraph covers one T cell receptor (beta chain) sequence. Its antigen is undetermined. The sample is drawn from a study of blood T cells in healthy people across ages. Overall study context: Per two T cells, about one barcoded beta molecule was captured through template switching.

Findings of the study overall: Naive CD4+ cells and diversity were both higher in long-lived donors than in aged donors. Because donor CMV status was unknown, expanded clonotype changes were possibly confounded. One million T cells yielded diversity estimates that were considered underestimates.

Trimming removed 1 base at V and 6 bases at J, with 15 bases between. The CDR3 is made up of 15 amino acids. With a J-beta primer mix and a sample-barcoded 5' primer, a second PCR ran 7 to 11 cycles. TCRdb re-derived calls from the 5' RACE reads in MiXCR, one entry per CDR3 protein. In the table there are around 1.5 million distinct CDR3 sequences, approximately 38% of which are singletons. The V and J genes are TRBV12-3 or TRBV12-4 and TRBJ1-1; no reliable D call. The source is a young woman in good health. The material sequenced was blood. Written as DNA, the CDR3 is TGTGCCAGCAGTTTAGGCCCTTTGGAGGCCGCTGAAGCTTTCTTT. It yields the protein CASSLGPLEAAEAFF.